This paragraph covers one T cell receptor beta chain sequence. Its antigen is unidentified. These data originate in a study of cytomegalovirus exposure and HLA in healthy donors. Study-wide points: Other equally common chains were less clonally expanded than HLA-associated TCR beta chains, a later analysis showed. Being indistinguishable, some V segments were excluded, TRBV6-2 and TRBV6-3 among them. A highly shared variant cluster was judged a likely technical artifact.

60 Vbeta and 13 Jbeta primers were used in PCR. This table comes from immunoSEQ multiplex PCR, and its TCRdb copy is limited to in-frame clones, with some not included. The top ten hold about 3.4% of the sample, which has over 150,000 clones, approximately 80% seen once. Germline-derived CDR1 and CDR2 are SNHLY and FYNNEI. V was cut by 7 bases and J by 4 bases, with 10 bases left in between. CDR3 length equals 12 residues. The V gene is TRBV2, the J gene TRBJ1-1, with D perhaps matching TRBD1 (5 bases). This sequence was found in a woman aged 50 to 65 in good health and CMV-seropositive. Sample: PBMCs. This CDR3 is CASTRGGTEAFF. CDR3 in DNA: TGTGCCAGCACCCGGGGGGGCACTGAAGCTTTCTTT.